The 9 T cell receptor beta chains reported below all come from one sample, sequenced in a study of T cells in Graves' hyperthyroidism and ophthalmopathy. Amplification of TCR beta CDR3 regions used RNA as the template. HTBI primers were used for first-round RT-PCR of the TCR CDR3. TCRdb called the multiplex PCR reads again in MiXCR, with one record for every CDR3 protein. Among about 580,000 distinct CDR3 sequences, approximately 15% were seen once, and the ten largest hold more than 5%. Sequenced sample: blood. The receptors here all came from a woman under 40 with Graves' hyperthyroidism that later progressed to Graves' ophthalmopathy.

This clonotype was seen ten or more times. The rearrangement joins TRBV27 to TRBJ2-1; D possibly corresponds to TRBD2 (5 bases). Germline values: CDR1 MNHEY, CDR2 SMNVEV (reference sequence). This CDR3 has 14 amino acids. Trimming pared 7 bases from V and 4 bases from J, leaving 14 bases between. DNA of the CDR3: TGTGCCAGCAATCAAGGTCGAGGGTACAATGAGCAGTTCTTC. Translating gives CASNQGRGYNEQFF.

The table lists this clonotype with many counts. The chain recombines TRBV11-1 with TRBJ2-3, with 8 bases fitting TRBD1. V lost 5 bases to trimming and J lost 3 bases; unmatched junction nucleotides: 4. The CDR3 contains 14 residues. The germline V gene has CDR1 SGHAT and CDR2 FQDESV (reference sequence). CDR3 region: CASSMTGVTDTQYF. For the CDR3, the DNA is TGTGCCAGCAGCATGACAGGGGTGACAGATACGCAGTATTTT.

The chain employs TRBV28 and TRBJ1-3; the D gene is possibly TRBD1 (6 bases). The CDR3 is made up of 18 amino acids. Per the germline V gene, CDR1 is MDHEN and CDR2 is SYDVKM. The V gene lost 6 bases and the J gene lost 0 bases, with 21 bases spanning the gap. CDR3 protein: CASRTPWGQRSSGNTIYF. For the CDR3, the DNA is TGTGCCAGCAGGACTCCCTGGGGGCAGAGAAGCTCTGGAAACACCATATATTTT.

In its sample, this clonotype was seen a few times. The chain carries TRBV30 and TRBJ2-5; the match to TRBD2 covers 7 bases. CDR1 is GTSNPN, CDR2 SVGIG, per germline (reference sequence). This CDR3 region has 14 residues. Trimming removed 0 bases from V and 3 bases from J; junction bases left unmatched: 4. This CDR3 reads CAWSVGGSKETQYF. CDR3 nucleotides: TGTGCCTGGAGTGTGGGGGGGTCTAAAGAGACCCAGTACTTC.

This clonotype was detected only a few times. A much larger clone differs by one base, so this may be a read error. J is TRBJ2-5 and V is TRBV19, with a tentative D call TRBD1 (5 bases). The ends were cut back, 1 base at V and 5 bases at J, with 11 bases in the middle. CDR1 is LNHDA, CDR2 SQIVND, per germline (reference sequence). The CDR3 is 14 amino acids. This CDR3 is CASSIGGWAETQYF. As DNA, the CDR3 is TGTGCCAGTAGTATAGGGGGCTGGGCGGAGACCCAGTACTTC.

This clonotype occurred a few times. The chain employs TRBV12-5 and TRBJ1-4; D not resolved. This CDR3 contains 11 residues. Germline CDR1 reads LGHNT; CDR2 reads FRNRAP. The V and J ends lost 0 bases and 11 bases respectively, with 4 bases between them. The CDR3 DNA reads TGTGCTAGTGGTTTGGTAAACAAACTGTTTTTT. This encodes CASGLVNKLFF.

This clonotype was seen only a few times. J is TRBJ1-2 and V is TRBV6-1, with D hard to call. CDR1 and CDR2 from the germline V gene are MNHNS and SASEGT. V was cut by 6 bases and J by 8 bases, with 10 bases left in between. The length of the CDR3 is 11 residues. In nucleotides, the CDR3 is TGTGCCAGCAGCGATGGACCAGGCTACACCTTC. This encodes CASSDGPGYTF.

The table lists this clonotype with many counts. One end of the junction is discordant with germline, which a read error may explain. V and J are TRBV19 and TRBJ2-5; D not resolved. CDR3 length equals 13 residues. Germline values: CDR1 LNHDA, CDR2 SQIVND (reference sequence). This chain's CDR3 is CASSLDPVKTQYF. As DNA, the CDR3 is TGTGCCAGTAGTCTAGACCCCGTAAAGACCCAGTACTTC.

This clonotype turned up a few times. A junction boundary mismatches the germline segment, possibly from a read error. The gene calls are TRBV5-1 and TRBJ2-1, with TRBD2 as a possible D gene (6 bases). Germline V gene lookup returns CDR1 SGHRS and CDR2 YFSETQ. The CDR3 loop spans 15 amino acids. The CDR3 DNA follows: TGCGCCAGCAGTGGGGGGAATAACGGATACAATGAACAGTTCTTC. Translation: CASSGGNNGYNEQFF.